These 17 T cell receptor beta chains came from one sample sequenced in a study of T cell changes during pregnancy in multiple sclerosis. Here immunoSEQ multiplex PCR was the method, and the copy in TCRdb shows in-frame clones only, minus some. The table shows 50,000 to 60,000 clones, with around 90% occurring only once. The input for sequencing was CD4+ T cells from peripheral blood mononuclear cells, taken in the second trimester of pregnancy. These TCRs come from a female donor with multiple sclerosis, enrolled in a pregnancy study.

The chain couples TRBV5-8 to TRBJ2-2; TRBD2 is a possible D gene (5 bases). CDR1 is SGHTS and CDR2 is YDEGEE in the germline V gene. This CDR3 comprises 14 residues. With 4 bases removed from V and 3 bases from J, the gap between germline ends came to 10 bases. The CDR3 here is CASSISGYTGELFF. The DNA for the CDR3 is TGTGCCAGCAGCATCAGCGGATACACCGGGGAGCTGTTTTTT.

CDR3: CASRRDRIAAFF. CDR3 DNA sequence: TGTGCCAGCAGACGGGACAGGATAGCAGCTTTCTTT. This sequence joins TRBV7-9 and TRBJ1-1, with 8 bases aligning to TRBD1. V lost 6 bases to trimming and J lost 10 bases; unmatched junction nucleotides: 7. CDR1 and CDR2 from the germline V gene are SEHNR and FQNEAQ (reference sequence). This CDR3 contains 12 residues.

This clone has a single count. Other DNA sequences from this sample encode an identical CDR3 as well. This chain joins TRBV5-1 and TRBJ2-5, with 8 bases fitting TRBD2. The CDR3 runs to 13 residues. Germline V gene sequence: CDR1 SGHRS, CDR2 YFSETQ. V trimming: 4 bases; J trimming: 5 bases; junction bases outside the gene matches: 4. Here the CDR3 reads CASSPGGRETQYF. In DNA form, the CDR3 reads TGCGCCAGCAGCCCGGGGGGGCGGGAGACCCAGTACTTC.

The genes are TRBV2 and TRBJ2-1; unclear D gene. V lost 8 bases to trimming and J lost 0 bases, with 20 bases between them. This CDR3 spans 17 amino acids. Germline loops: CDR1 SNHLY, CDR2 FYNNEI. DNA for the CDR3: TGTGCCAGCGCCCGAGAGAGGCTCACGAGCTCCTACAATGAGCAGTTCTTC. This encodes CASARERLTSSYNEQFF.

The gene calls are TRBV28 and TRBJ1-4, with 7 positions matching TRBD1. Trimming took 6 bases from V and 0 from J; bases not matched to a gene: 7. Germline V CDR1 and CDR2: MDHEN, SYDVKM. This CDR3 spans 16 amino acids. CDR3 nucleotide sequence: TGTGCCAGCAGACGGGACAGCTATGCAACTAATGAAAAACTGTTTTTT. It codes for CASRRDSYATNEKLFF. The complete variable domain, with remaining parts taken from reference TRBV28 and TRBJ1-4, reads DVKVTQSSRYLVKRTGEKVFLECVQDMDHENMFWYRQDPGLGLRLIYFSYDVKMKEKGDIPEGYSVSREKKERFSLILESASTNQTSMYLCASRRDSYATNEKLFFGSGTQLSVL.

The chain is built from TRBV5-6 and TRBJ2-5, with D possibly TRBD1 on 8 matching bases. Looked up from germline, CDR1 is SGHDT and CDR2 is YYEEEE. Trimming took off 0 bases at V and 5 bases at J, with 14 bases between the two ends. This CDR3 is 15 amino acids long. The CDR3 DNA is TGTGCCAGCAGCTTGGGGACAGGGAGGGTCGAGACCCAGTACTTC. Amino acids: CASSLGTGRVETQYF.

The V call is TRBV6-1, the J call TRBJ1-2; D might be TRBD1 (5 bases). Germline CDR1 is MNHNS and CDR2 is SASEGT. There are 14 residues in the CDR3. The V gene lost 1 base and the J gene lost 8 bases, with 14 bases spanning the gap. The CDR3, as DNA: TGTGCCAGCAGTGAAGGGCCAGGGTCAGGAGGCTACACCTTC. It encodes CASSEGPGSGGYTF.

CDR3 nucleotides: TGCGCCAGCATGGAAGCGGCACAAGAGACCCAGTACTTC. Translation: CASMEAAQETQYF. The rearrangement joins TRBV5-1 to TRBJ2-5; tentatively, D is TRBD2 (5 bases). V shed 6 bases and J shed 2 bases, with 11 bases lying between them. This CDR3 contains 13 residues. Germline CDR1 is SGHRS and CDR2 is YFSETQ.

Regarding this clone: One junction end disagrees with the germline gene, perhaps due to a read error. The chain joins TRBV19 to TRBJ1-2; 7 bases line up with TRBD1. CDR3 length equals 11 residues. Germline values: CDR1 LNHDA, CDR2 SQIVND (reference sequence). CDR3: CASTIRQGSTF. In DNA, the CDR3 is TGTGCCAGTACTATACGACAGGGTAGCACCTTC.

This sequence joins TRBV29-1 and TRBJ1-2; D is possibly TRBD1 (6 bases). V lost 6 bases, J lost 0 bases, and 14 bases lay in between. CDR3 length: 14 residues. Looked up from germline, CDR1 is SQVTM and CDR2 is ANQGSEA. The CDR3 sequence is CSVNLQGANYGYTF. CDR3 DNA sequence: TGCAGCGTCAACTTACAGGGTGCTAACTATGGCTACACCTTC.

The chain uses TRBV10-2 and TRBJ1-6, with 10 bases fitting TRBD1. CDR1 is WSHSY, CDR2 SAAADI, per germline. The CDR3 runs to 17 residues. Germline trimming cut 3 bases from V and 9 bases from J; bases unmatched to any gene: 11. CDR3 sequence: CASSEASGQGGRSPLHF. CDR3 sequence (DNA): TGCGCCAGCAGTGAAGCTTCCGGACAGGGGGGACGTTCACCCCTCCACTTT.

V is TRBV9 and J is TRBJ2-5, with 7 bases identical to TRBD1. This CDR3 is 15 amino acids long. The trim removed 4 bases at V and 5 bases at J, leaving 11 bases unmatched. Germline V gene sequence: CDR1 SGDLS, CDR2 YYNGEE. The CDR3 DNA reads TGTGCCAGCAGCCCCCGAGACAGGGCTGCGGAGACCCAGTACTTC. It codes for CASSPRDRAAETQYF.

The rearrangement links TRBV11-3 to TRBJ2-3; tentative D call: TRBD2 (7 bases). The V gene's germline CDR1 is SGHNT and CDR2 YENEEA. The CDR3 consists of 14 residues. The V gene lost 5 bases and the J gene lost 4 bases, with 13 bases spanning the gap. The DNA of the CDR3 is TGTGCCAGCAGCCAAGGGGGGGTTGCAGATACGCAGTATTTT. This codes for CASSQGGVADTQYF.

The rearrangement uses TRBV2 and TRBJ1-2; weak D call: TRBD1 (5 bases). CDR3 size: 11 residues. Germline V gene lookup returns CDR1 SNHLY and CDR2 FYNNEI. Trimming cost V 8 bases and J 7 bases, with 11 bases left between them. CDR3 region: CASSWGGGYTF. The DNA for the CDR3 is TGTGCCAGCTCATGGGGGGGTGGCTACACCTTC.

V gene TRBV5-1 combines with J gene TRBJ1-2; D may be TRBD1 (5 bases). Germline lookup yields CDR1 SGHRS and CDR2 YFSETQ. The CDR3 is made up of 13 amino acids. The V gene lost 4 bases and the J gene lost 4 bases, with 11 bases spanning the gap. DNA for the CDR3: TGCGCCAGCAGCAGCGGGACGGCCTATGGCTACACCTTC. Protein sequence: CASSSGTAYGYTF. The full variable domain, its missing parts supplied by reference TRBV5-1 and TRBJ1-2, is KAGVTQTPRYLIKTRGQQVTLSCSPISGHRSVSWYQQTPGQGLQFLFEYFSETQRNKGNFPGRFSGRQFSNSRSEMNVSTLELGDSALYLCASSSGTAYGYTFGSGTRLTVV.

The J gene is TRBJ2-7, the V gene TRBV28; TRBD1 agrees at 9 bases. CDR1 and CDR2 (germline): MDHEN, SYDVKM. The junction had 18 bases not matched to a gene; V was cut back by 1 base and J by 2 bases. This CDR3 comprises 20 residues. The CDR3 protein is CASSLSWGPRPGQGTYEQYF. In nucleotides, the CDR3 is TGTGCCAGCAGTTTATCTTGGGGGCCCCGACCGGGACAGGGTACCTACGAGCAGTACTTC. The complete variable domain, with remaining parts taken from reference TRBV28 and TRBJ2-7, reads DVKVTQSSRYLVKRTGEKVFLECVQDMDHENMFWYRQDPGLGLRLIYFSYDVKMKEKGDIPEGYSVSREKKERFSLILESASTNQTSMYLCASSLSWGPRPGQGTYEQYFGPGTRLTVT.

This sequence joins TRBV11-2 and TRBJ2-1, with TRBD1 identical over 8 bases. The CDR3 is 16 residues long. Germline V gives CDR1 SGHAT, CDR2 FQNNGV. After removal of 8 bases from V and 0 bases from J, the junction contained 9 bases not matched to a gene. The CDR3 DNA sequence: TGTGCCAGCCGGAGACTTACAGGGGGCTCCTACAATGAGCAGTTCTTC. Translated, it gives CASRRLTGGSYNEQFF.